The next 27 T cell receptor beta chains were all read from a single sample in a study of read filtering for tumor transcriptome and immune sequencing. Molecular barcoded adaptors covering alpha/delta and beta/gamma chains were used on 400 ng RNA. TCRdb redid the calling of the reads with MiXCR, one entry per CDR3 protein. This table holds over 90,000 distinct CDR3 sequences, 20% to 25% found once. The sequenced material came from a population of CD138-negative cells sorted from bone marrow. The origin of the receptors is a donor at least 40 years old with multiple myeloma.

This clonotype was picked up many times. This chain uses TRBV4-1 with TRBJ2-1; 7 bases map to TRBD1. Looked up from germline, CDR1 is MGHRA and CDR2 is YSYEKL. The V segment lost 4 bases and the J segment 8 bases; nucleotides outside the gene matches: 8. This CDR3 contains 14 residues. CDR3 coding DNA: TGCGCCAGCAGCCCGGGACAGAAACGCCATGAGCAGTTCTTC. Amino acids: CASSPGQKRHEQFF.

Ten or more counts support this clonotype. The gene calls are TRBV11-2 and TRBJ2-1; the match to TRBD1 covers 8 bases. The CDR3 spans 13 residues. Trimming removed 3 bases from V and 10 bases from J; junction bases left unmatched: 5. Germline V gene lookup returns CDR1 SGHAT and CDR2 FQNNGV. In nucleotides, the CDR3 is TGTGCCAGCAGCTTTAGCCGACAGGGGGAGCAGTTCTTC. Its protein is CASSFSRQGEQFF.

This clonotype has more than one count but fewer than ten. This chain connects TRBV30 to TRBJ1-2, with D unresolved. V was clipped by 4 bases and J by 0 bases, with 6 bases between them. This CDR3 is built from 12 residues. Germline CDR1 and CDR2: GTSNPN and SVGIG (reference sequence). CDR3 loop: CAWTESNYGYTF. Here the CDR3 DNA reads TGTGCCTGGACGGAATCTAACTATGGCTACACCTTC.

Remarks on this clonotype: At one of its ends the junction is not consistent with the germline gene, which may arise from a read error. V gene TRBV12-3 or TRBV12-4 combines with J gene TRBJ2-1; 12 nucleotides agree with TRBD2. CDR3 length equals 15 residues. CDR3 loop: CAGSSRLAGEHEQLF. The CDR3 DNA sequence: TGTGCCGGCAGTTCCAGACTAGCGGGGGAACATGAGCAGCTCTTC.

This clonotype has at least ten counts. This chain joins TRBV5-1 and TRBJ2-7, with D perhaps assigned TRBD1 or TRBD2 (5 bases each). CDR1 and CDR2 from the germline V gene are SGHRS and YFSETQ. The ends were cut back, 1 base at V and 2 bases at J, with 10 bases in the middle. CDR3 size: 14 residues. CDR3 DNA sequence: TGCGCCAGCAGCTTGTCTGGGGGTGCCTACGAGCAGTACTTC. Residues: CASSLSGGAYEQYF.

Only a few counts were recorded for this clonotype. The chain links TRBV6-1 to TRBJ2-5; TRBD2 matches 14 bases. Germline V CDR1 and CDR2: MNHNS, SASEGT. CDR3 length: 15 residues. The junction had 2 bases not matched to a gene; V was cut back by 4 bases and J by 4 bases. The CDR3 region has the DNA TGTGCCAGCAGTGGACTAGCGGGGGGGCCAGAGACCCAGTACTTC. This translates into CASSGLAGGPETQYF.

As for this clonotype: A far larger clone is one base from this, pointing to a likely read error. The chain has TRBV6-2 or TRBV6-3 and TRBJ2-1; TRBD2 might be the D (5 bases). Germline CDR1 MNHEY, CDR2 SVGEGT. The CDR3 covers 12 residues. The CDR3 DNA reads TGTGCCAGCAGTGAACCAGCGCGGACTCCCCACTTC. Its protein is CASSEPARTPHF.

This clonotype was detected many times. The chain is built from TRBV7-3 and TRBJ1-5; D remains ambiguous. The V gene's germline CDR1 is SGHTA and CDR2 FQGTGA. CDR3 length: 13 residues. Between the trimmed V and J ends, which lost 5 bases and 6 bases, there was a span of 11 bases. The chain's CDR3 is CASSANEFQPQHF. The CDR3 DNA sequence: TGTGCCAGCAGCGCTAACGAGTTTCAGCCCCAGCATTTT.

The chain carries TRBV11-2 and TRBJ2-1; D might be TRBD2 (5 bases). TRBJ2-7 explains the end of the DNA better; the J call may be wrong. The germline CDR1 and CDR2 sequences are SGHAT and FQNNGV. The CDR3 spans 14 residues. The chain's CDR3 is CASSPGIAYSEQYF. CDR3 coding DNA: TGTGCCAGCAGCCCGGGGATCGCCTACAGTGAGCAGTACTTC.

This clonotype showed up many times. The chain combines TRBV11-3 with TRBJ2-1; weak D call: TRBD1 (5 bases). This CDR3 contains 13 residues. Germline V gene sequence: CDR1 SGHNT, CDR2 YENEEA. V lost 6 bases, J lost 9 bases, and 15 bases lay in between. CDR3 nucleotide sequence: TGTGCCAGCAGTTTTCAGGGATCCGGTGAGCAGTTCTTC. Residues: CASSFQGSGEQFF.

DNA of the CDR3: TGTGCCAGCAGACAAACAGGGAACACTGAAGCTTTCTTT. Protein sequence: CASRQTGNTEAFF. The chain links TRBV12-3 or TRBV12-4 to TRBJ1-1; perhaps TRBD1 as D (5 bases). Trimming cost V 6 bases and J 1 base, with 9 bases left between them. This CDR3 region has 13 residues.

This clonotype was recorded many times. The rearrangement joins TRBV19 to TRBJ2-2; D possibly corresponds to TRBD2 (5 bases). The CDR3 length is 13 residues. V lost 3 bases and J 6 bases, leaving 8 bases between the germline ends. Germline V gene lookup returns CDR1 LNHDA and CDR2 SQIVND (reference sequence). CDR3 DNA: TGTGCCAGTAGTATTCGGGGAGCCGGGGAGCTGTTTTTT. Amino acids: CASSIRGAGELFF.

This clonotype is medium-sized (0.01 to 0.1%) within its sample. This chain links TRBV5-1 with TRBJ2-1, with D hard to call. V lost 4 bases, J lost 4 bases, and 12 bases lay in between. Per the germline V gene, CDR1 is SGHRS and CDR2 is YFSETQ. The CDR3 length is 14 residues. CDR3 loop: CASSLGDGYNEQFF. The DNA of the CDR3 is TGCGCCAGCAGCCTTGGCGACGGTTACAATGAGCAGTTCTTC.

This clonotype was observed at least ten times. This chain connects TRBV30 to TRBJ2-1; D is perhaps TRBD2 (5 bases). Germline CDR1 and CDR2: GTSNPN and SVGIG (reference sequence). The CDR3 spans 12 residues. V was trimmed by 3 bases and J by 9 bases, leaving 12 bases between them. CDR3: CAWSGVTSEQFF. Written as DNA, the CDR3 is TGTGCCTGGAGCGGGGTAACGAGTGAGCAGTTCTTC.

This clonotype was picked up many times. The V call is TRBV20-1, the J call TRBJ2-7; 9 positions match TRBD1. From germline, CDR1 is DFQATT and CDR2 SNEGSKA (reference sequence). The CDR3 runs 12 residues. Trimming at V came to 4 bases and at J to 5 bases, leaving 3 bases not matched to a gene. The CDR3 coding sequence is TGCAGTGCTACGGACAGGGGTGACGAGCAGTACTTC. Amino acid sequence: CSATDRGDEQYF.

Turning to this clonotype: Germline and junction disagree at one end, which may indicate a read error. The chain recombines TRBV24-1 with TRBJ2-3, with D possibly being TRBD1 or TRBD2 (5 bases each). From germline, CDR1 is KGHDR and CDR2 SFDVKD. The CDR3 loop spans 15 amino acids. CDR3 nucleotides: TGTGCCACCAGTGACCGGGACCTGGGAACAGATACGCAGTATTTC. It codes for CATSDRDLGTDTQYF.

The sample holds many counts of this clonotype. This chain joins TRBV6-2 or TRBV6-3 and TRBJ2-1, with 8 bases aligning to TRBD1. Germline CDR1 is MNHEY and CDR2 is SVGEGT. The CDR3 contains 17 residues. The ends lost 9 bases at V and 5 bases at J; junction bases unmatched: 18. The CDR3 DNA is TGTGCCAGTAGTCTCCCCCAGGGGGCGCGAGTCAACAATGAGCAGTTCTTC. Amino acids: CASSLPQGARVNNEQFF.

This clonotype was seen at least ten times. As DNA, the CDR3 is TGTGCCACAAAAGGGGGGACGACGAACACCGGGGAGCTGTTTTTT. Translating it yields CATKGGTTNTGELFF. The chain is built from TRBV2 and TRBJ2-2; either TRBD1 or TRBD2 may supply D (6 bases each). V dropped 10 bases and J dropped 0 bases, with 15 bases sitting between them. Germline V gene sequence: CDR1 SNHLY, CDR2 FYNNEI. This CDR3 is 15 amino acids long.

The genes are TRBV30 and TRBJ1-5, with D maybe TRBD1 (5 bases). V dropped 0 bases and J dropped 4 bases, with 13 bases sitting between them. The CDR3 covers 15 residues. The germline gives CDR1 GTSNPN, CDR2 SVGIG (reference sequence). The chain's CDR3 is CAWSVGDGRNQPQHF. The CDR3 region has the DNA TGTGCCTGGAGTGTAGGGGACGGAAGAAATCAGCCCCAGCATTTT.

This chain connects TRBV6-1 to TRBJ1-2; D may be TRBD1 (5 bases). V gave up 0 bases and J gave up 8 bases, with 13 bases separating them. The CDR3 contains 14 residues. Germline V lookup: CDR1 MNHNS, CDR2 SASEGT. The CDR3 DNA reads TGTGCCAGCAGTGAAGCTGGCGCAGGGCACGGCTACACCTTC. Protein: CASSEAGAGHGYTF.

This clonotype was recorded many times. V is TRBV4-1 and J is TRBJ2-3, with D perhaps TRBD1 (7 bases). V was pared by 4 bases and J by 5 bases, with 16 bases between. The CDR3 runs 15 residues. The germline gives CDR1 MGHRA, CDR2 YSYEKL. CDR3 sequence: CASSLGQAEGDTQYF. The CDR3, as DNA: TGCGCCAGCAGCCTAGGACAGGCGGAGGGAGATACGCAGTATTTT.

This chain connects TRBV20-1 to TRBJ2-5; 10 nucleotides line up with TRBD1. V gave up 6 bases and J gave up 9 bases; unmatched junction bases: 13. Germline V CDR1 and CDR2: DFQATT, SNEGSKA (reference sequence). The CDR3 has 14 residues. CDR3 region: CSAPPGQGRKAQYF. The CDR3 DNA follows: TGCAGTGCCCCCCCGGGACAGGGGCGGAAGGCCCAGTACTTC.

Remarks on this clonotype: A read error may be the cause here, since a much bigger clone is one base away. The chain joins TRBV7-6 to TRBJ2-5, with 7 bases lining up with TRBD2. CDR3 length: 12 amino acids. Germline V gene sequence: CDR1 SGHVS, CDR2 FNYEAQ. Here the CDR3 reads CASSLARETQNF. CDR3 coding DNA: TGTGCCAGCAGCTTAGCGCGGGAGACCCAGAACTTC. Variable domain in full (rest from reference TRBV7-6 and TRBJ2-5): GAGVSQSPRYKVTKRGQDVALRCDPISGHVSLYWYRQALGQGPEFLTYFNYEAQQDKSGLPNDRFSAERPEGSISTLTIQRTEQRDSAMYRCASSLARETQNFGPGTRLLVL.

This clonotype was seen more than once but under ten times. In DNA, the CDR3 is TGCGCCAGCAGCCAAGATATCTCGGACAGGGGGCTTGGCTACACCTTC. It specifies CASSQDISDRGLGYTF. This rearrangement joins TRBV4-1 to TRBJ1-2, with 11 bases fitting TRBD1. J lost 7 bases, V lost 0 bases, and 7 bases had no gene match. This CDR3 comprises 16 residues. Looked up from germline, CDR1 is MGHRA and CDR2 is YSYEKL.

The chain recombines TRBV7-2 with TRBJ1-2; 8 bases agree with TRBD1. CDR1 is SGHTA and CDR2 is FQGNSA in the germline V gene. This CDR3 comprises 15 residues. V lost 1 base and J lost 0; bases outside the gene matches: 1. The chain's CDR3 is CTSSLVTGANYGYTF. The CDR3 region has the DNA TGTACCAGCAGCTTAGTGACAGGGGCTAACTATGGCTACACCTTC.

As to this clonotype: A read error may account for a junction end that differs from germline. This chain uses TRBV27 with TRBJ2-2; 9 bases map to TRBD1. The CDR3 length is 15 residues. Germline CDR1 reads MNHEY; CDR2 reads SMNVEV (reference sequence). The CDR3: CASSRNRGQDGELLF. For the CDR3, the DNA is TGTGCCAGCAGTCGTAACAGGGGGCAGGACGGGGAGCTGTTATTT.

This clonotype was seen ten or more times. The chain uses TRBV2 and TRBJ2-2, with 7 bases that match TRBD1. V was clipped by 2 bases and J by 3 bases; unmatched bases: 6. CDR3 size: 16 residues. Germline-derived CDR1 and CDR2 are SNHLY and FYNNEI. The chain's CDR3 is CASSERGGRYTGELFF. The CDR3 DNA follows: TGTGCCAGCAGTGAACGAGGGGGCCGGTACACCGGGGAGCTGTTTTTT.